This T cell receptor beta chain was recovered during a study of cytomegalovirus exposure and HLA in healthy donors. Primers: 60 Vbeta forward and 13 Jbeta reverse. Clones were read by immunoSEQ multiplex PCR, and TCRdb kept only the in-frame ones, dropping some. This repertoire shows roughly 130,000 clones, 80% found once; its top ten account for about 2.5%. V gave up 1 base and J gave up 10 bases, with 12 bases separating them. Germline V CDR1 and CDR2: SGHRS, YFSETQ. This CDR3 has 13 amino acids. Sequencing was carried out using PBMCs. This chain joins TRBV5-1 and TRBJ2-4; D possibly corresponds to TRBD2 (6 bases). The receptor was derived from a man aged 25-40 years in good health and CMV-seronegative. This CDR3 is CASSLNFGGIQYF. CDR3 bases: TGCGCCAGCAGCTTGAACTTTGGGGGGATTCAGTACTTC.